A single TCR beta chain is shown here with its context. CDR1 is SGDLS and CDR2 is YYNGEE in the germline V gene. The CDR3 has 14 amino acids. Trimming removed 4 bases from V and 4 bases from J, with 14 bases in between. The data belong to a study of liver allograft versus peripheral blood T cells. Study-wide background: Blood and transplanted-liver T cell receptor repertoires from recipients were compared.

MiXCR was run by TCRdb on the reads, yielding one entry per CDR3 protein. The sample includes fewer than 15,000 distinct CDR3 sequences, 15% to 20% seen only once; the top ten take about 12%. The chain recombines TRBV9 with TRBJ1-1, with unresolved D. This TCR derives from a human patient who had a liver transplant. Some T cells could come from the graft donor. CDR3 coding DNA: TGTGCCAGCAGCCTTCGAAAGGAGAGCACTGAAGCTTTCTTT. It translates to CASSLRKESTEAFF.